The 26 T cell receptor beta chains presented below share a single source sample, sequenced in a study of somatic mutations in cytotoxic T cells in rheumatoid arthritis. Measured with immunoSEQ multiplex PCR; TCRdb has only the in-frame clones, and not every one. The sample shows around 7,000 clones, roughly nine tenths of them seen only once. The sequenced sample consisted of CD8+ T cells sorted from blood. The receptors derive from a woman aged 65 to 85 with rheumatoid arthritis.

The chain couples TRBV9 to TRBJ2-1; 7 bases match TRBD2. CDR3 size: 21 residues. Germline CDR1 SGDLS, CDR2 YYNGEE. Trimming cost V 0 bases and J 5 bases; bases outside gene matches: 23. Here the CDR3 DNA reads TGTGCCAGCAGCGTAGCGAGACTCCTCCCAAGCGGGAATATCCCCAACAATGAGCAGTTCTTC. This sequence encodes CASSVARLLPSGNIPNNEQFF.

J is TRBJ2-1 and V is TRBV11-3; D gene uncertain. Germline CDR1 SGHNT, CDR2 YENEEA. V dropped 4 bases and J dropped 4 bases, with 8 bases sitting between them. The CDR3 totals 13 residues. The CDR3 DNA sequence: TGTGCCAGCAGCTCGGGTAGGTACAATGAGCAGTTCTTC. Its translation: CASSSGRYNEQFF.

CDR3 loop: CASSLSGGEKLFF. Written as DNA, the CDR3 is TGTGCCAGCAGCTTGTCAGGGGGCGAAAAACTGTTTTTT. This chain links TRBV5-4 with TRBJ1-4; 8 bases are a match to TRBD1. V dropped 1 base and J dropped 8; count of bases not matched to a gene: 1. CDR1 is SGHNT and CDR2 is YYREEE in the germline V gene (reference sequence). CDR3 length equals 13 residues.

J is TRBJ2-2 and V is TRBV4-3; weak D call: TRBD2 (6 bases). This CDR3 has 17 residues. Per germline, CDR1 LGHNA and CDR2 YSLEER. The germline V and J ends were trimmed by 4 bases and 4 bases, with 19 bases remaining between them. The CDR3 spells CASSPVGGASGTGELFF. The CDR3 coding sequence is TGCGCCAGCAGCCCTGTAGGAGGGGCCAGCGGCACCGGGGAGCTGTTTTTT.

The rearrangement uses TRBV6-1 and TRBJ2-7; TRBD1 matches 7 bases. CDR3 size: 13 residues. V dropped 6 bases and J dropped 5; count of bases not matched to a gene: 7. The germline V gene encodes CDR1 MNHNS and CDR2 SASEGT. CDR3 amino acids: CASRGDSPHEQYF. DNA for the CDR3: TGTGCCAGCAGGGGGGACAGTCCCCACGAGCAGTACTTC.

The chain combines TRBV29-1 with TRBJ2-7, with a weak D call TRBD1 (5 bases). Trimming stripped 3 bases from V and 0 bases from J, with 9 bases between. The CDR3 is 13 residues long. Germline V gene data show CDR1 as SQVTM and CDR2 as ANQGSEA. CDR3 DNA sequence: TGCAGCGTTGACCAGGGCAGCTCCTACGAGCAGTACTTC. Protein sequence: CSVDQGSSYEQYF.

CDR3 coding DNA: TGTGCCATCAGCCCCCCAGGGGGTAGAAGTGAGCAGTTCTTC. Translated, it gives CAISPPGGRSEQFF. The genes are TRBV10-3 and TRBJ2-1, with TRBD1 matching over 7 bases. This CDR3 is built from 14 residues. CDR1 ENHRY and CDR2 SYGVKD come from the germline V gene. J was trimmed by 9 bases and V by 6 bases; bases with no gene match: 11.

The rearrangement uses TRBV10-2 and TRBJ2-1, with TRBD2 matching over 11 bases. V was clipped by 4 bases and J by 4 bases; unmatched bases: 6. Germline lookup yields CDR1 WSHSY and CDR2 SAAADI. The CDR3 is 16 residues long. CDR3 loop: CASSVPLAGGYNEQFF. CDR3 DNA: TGCGCCAGCAGTGTACCCTTAGCGGGAGGGTACAATGAGCAGTTCTTC.

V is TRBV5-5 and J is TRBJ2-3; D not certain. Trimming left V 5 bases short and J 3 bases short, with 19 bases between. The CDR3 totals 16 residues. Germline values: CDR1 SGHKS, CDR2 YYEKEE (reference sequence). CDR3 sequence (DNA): TGTGCCAGCAGGATCGCCACTACCTTACTAACAGATACGCAGTATTTT. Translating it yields CASRIATTLLTDTQYF.

CDR3 sequence: CASSLVADSYNEQFF. DNA for the CDR3: TGTGCCAGCAGCTTAGTTGCGGACTCCTACAATGAGCAGTTCTTC. J is TRBJ2-1 and V is TRBV7-8; D is uncertain. V shed 1 base and J shed 0 bases, with 7 bases lying between them. CDR3 size: 15 residues. CDR1 is SGHVS, CDR2 FQNEAQ, per germline.

The CDR3 here is CASSYSGQRDYEQYF. Written as DNA, the CDR3 is TGTGCCAGCAGTTACTCGGGACAGAGGGACTACGAGCAGTACTTC. The genes are TRBV6-5 and TRBJ2-7; 7 bases line up with TRBD1. Trimming at V came to 0 bases and at J to 3 bases, leaving 5 bases not matched to a gene. CDR3 length: 15 amino acids. Germline loops: CDR1 MNHEY, CDR2 SVGAGI.

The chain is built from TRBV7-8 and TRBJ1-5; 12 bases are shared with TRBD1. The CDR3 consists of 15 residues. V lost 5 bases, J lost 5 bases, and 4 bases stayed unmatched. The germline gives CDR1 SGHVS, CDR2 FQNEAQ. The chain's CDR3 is CASSQGTGGHQPQHF. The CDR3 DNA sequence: TGTGCCAGCAGCCAAGGGACAGGGGGCCATCAGCCCCAGCATTTT.

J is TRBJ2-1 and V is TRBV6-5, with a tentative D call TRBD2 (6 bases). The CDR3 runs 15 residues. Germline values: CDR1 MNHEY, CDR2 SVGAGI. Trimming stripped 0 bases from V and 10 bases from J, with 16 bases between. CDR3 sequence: CASSYSMEGWGEQFF. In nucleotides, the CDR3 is TGTGCCAGCAGTTACTCGATGGAGGGCTGGGGCGAGCAGTTCTTC.

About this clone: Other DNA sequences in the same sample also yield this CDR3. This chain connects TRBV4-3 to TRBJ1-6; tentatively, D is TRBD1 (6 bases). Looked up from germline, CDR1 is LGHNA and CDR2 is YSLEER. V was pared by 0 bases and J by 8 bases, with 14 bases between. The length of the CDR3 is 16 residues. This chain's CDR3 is CASSQDYRQGYSPLHF. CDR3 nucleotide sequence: TGCGCCAGCAGCCAAGATTACCGGCAGGGGTATTCACCCCTCCACTTT.

The CDR3 is CASIDPIFSDTEAFF. As DNA, the CDR3 is TGTGCCAGCATCGACCCGATTTTCAGCGACACTGAAGCTTTCTTT. The chain employs TRBV11-2 and TRBJ1-1; D is unresolved. Trimming removed 7 bases from V and 3 bases from J, with 18 bases in between. CDR3 length: 15 amino acids. CDR1 is SGHAT and CDR2 is FQNNGV in the germline V gene.

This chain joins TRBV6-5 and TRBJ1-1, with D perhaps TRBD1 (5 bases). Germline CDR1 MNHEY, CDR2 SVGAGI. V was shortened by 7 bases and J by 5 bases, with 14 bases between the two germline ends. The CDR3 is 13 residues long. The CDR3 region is CASTPGRGTEAFF. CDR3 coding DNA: TGTGCCAGCACCCCAGGGCGGGGGACTGAAGCTTTCTTT.

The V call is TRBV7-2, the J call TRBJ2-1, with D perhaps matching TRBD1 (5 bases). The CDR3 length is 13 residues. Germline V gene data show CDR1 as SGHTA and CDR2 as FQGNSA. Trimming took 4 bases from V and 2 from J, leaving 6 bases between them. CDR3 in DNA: TGTGCCAGCAGCTCCAGGGCCTACAATGAGCAGTTCTTC. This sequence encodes CASSSRAYNEQFF.

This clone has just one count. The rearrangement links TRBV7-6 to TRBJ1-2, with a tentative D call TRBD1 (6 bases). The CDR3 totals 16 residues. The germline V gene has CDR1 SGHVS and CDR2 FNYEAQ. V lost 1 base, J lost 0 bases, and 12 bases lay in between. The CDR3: CASSLGEGDTNYGYTF. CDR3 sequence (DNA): TGTGCCAGCAGCTTAGGAGAGGGGGATACTAACTATGGCTACACCTTC. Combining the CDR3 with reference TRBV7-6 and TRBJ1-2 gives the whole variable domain GAGVSQSPRYKVTKRGQDVALRCDPISGHVSLYWYRQALGQGPEFLTYFNYEAQQDKSGLPNDRFSAERPEGSISTLTIQRTEQRDSAMYRCASSLGEGDTNYGYTFGSGTRLTVV.

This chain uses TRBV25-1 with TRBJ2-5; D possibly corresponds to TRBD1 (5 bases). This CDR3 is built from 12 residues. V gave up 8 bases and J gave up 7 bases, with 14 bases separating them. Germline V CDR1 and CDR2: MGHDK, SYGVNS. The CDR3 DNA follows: TGTGCCAGCGATGGACCTAGGGGGACCCAGTACTTC. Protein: CASDGPRGTQYF.

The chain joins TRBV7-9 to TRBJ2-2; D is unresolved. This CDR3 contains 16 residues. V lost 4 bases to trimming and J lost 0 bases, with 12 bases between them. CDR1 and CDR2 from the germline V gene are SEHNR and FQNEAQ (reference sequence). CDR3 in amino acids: CASSSELQANTGELFF. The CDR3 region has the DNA TGTGCCAGCAGCTCCGAGCTGCAGGCGAACACCGGGGAGCTGTTTTTT.

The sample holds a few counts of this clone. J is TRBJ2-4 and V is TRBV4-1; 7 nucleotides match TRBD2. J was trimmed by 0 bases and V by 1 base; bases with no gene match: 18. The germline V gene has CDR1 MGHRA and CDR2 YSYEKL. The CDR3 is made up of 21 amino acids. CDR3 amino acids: CASSQGSVPGREVLAKNIQYF. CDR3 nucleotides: TGCGCCAGCAGCCAAGGCTCGGTACCAGGGAGGGAGGTTTTAGCCAAAAACATTCAGTACTTC.

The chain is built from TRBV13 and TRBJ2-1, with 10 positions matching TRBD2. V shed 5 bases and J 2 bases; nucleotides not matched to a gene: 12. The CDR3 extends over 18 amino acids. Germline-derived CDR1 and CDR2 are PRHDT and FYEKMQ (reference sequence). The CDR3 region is CASSPAGLAGVPYNEQFF. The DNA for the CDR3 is TGTGCCAGCAGCCCGGCCGGGCTAGCGGGAGTCCCCTACAATGAGCAGTTCTTC.

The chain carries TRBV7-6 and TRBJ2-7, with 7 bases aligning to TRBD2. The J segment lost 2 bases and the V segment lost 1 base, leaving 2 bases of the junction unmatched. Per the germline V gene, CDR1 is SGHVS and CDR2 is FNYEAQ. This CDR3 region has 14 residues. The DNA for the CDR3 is TGTGCCAGCAGCTTAGGAGGACTAGCCTACGAGCAGTACTTC. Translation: CASSLGGLAYEQYF.

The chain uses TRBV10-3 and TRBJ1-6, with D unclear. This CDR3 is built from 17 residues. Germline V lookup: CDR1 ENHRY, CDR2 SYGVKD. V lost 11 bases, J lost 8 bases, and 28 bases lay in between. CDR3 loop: CAASHPHSGNPDSPLHF. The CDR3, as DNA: TGTGCCGCCAGCCACCCCCATTCCGGGAATCCGGATTCACCCCTCCACTTT.

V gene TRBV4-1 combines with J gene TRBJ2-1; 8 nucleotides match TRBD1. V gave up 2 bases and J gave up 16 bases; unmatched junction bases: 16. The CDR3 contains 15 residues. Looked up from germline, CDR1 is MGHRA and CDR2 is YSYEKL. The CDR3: CASSQHLQIDRGKFF. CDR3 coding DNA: TGCGCCAGCAGCCAACACCTACAAATCGACAGGGGTAAATTCTTC.

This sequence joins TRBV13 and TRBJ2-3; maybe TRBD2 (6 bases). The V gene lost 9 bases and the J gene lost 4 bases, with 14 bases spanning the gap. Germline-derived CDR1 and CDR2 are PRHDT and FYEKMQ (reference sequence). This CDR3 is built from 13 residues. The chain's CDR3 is CASRPGGPDTQYF. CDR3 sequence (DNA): TGTGCCAGTCGCCCAGGAGGGCCAGATACGCAGTATTTT. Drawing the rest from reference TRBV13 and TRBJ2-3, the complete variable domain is AAGVIQSPRHLIKEKRETATLKCYPIPRHDTVYWYQQGPGQDPQFLISFYEKMQSDKGSIPDRFSAQQFSDYHSELNMSSLELGDSALYFCASRPGGPDTQYFGPGTRLTVL.